This T cell receptor beta chain was sequenced during a study of blood T cell repertoires in COVID-19. About the study: T cells, B-cell-depleted T cells, or PBMCs supplied cDNA or gDNA.

From germline, CDR1 is ENHRY and CDR2 SYGVKD. The V gene end was trimmed by 3 bases and the J gene end by 2 bases; junction bases not matched to a gene: 5. This CDR3 region has 15 residues. TCRdb's copy holds only in-frame clones and misses some; the assay was immunoSEQ multiplex PCR. This table has 55,000 to 80,000 clones, around 79% appearing once. This clone has a handful of counts. This sequence was found in a man aged 60 to 69 with acute or convalescent COVID-19. The chain combines TRBV10-3 with TRBJ2-3, with 7 nucleotides matching TRBD2. Sequences were obtained from peripheral blood. The CDR3 nucleotides read TGTGCCATCAGTGACCCGGGGAGGGTCACAGATACGCAGTATTTT. Protein sequence: CAISDPGRVTDTQYF.